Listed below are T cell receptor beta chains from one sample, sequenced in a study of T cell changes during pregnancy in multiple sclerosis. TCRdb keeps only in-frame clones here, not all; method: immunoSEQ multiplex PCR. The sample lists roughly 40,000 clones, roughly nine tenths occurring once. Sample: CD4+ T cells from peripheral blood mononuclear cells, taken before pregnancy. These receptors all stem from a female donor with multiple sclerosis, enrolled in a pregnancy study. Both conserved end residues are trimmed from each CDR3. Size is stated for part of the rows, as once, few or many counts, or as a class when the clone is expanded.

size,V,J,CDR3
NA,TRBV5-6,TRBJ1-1,ASNQVEGNTEAF
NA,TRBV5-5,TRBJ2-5,ASSLSGTRGETQY
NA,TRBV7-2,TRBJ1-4,ASSFQGLDEKLF
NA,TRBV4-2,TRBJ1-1,ASSQQGVGRNTEAF
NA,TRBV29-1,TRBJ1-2,SVGKSGVRGYYGYT
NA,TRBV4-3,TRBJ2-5,ASSQEGTGRLRETQY
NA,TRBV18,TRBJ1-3,ASSPEGQTSGNTIY
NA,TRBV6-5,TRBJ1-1,ASSSSGRGRGAEAF
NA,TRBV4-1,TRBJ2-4,ASSQGQDKNIQY
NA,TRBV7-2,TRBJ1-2,ASSLDQGAAYGYT
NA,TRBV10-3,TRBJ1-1,AISESGQGHTEAF
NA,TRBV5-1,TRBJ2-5,ASSLVRGLPQETQY
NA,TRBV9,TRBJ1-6,ASSVDAGLSSYNSPLH
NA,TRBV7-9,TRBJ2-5,ASGTGGRETQY
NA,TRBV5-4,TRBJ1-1,ASSFPRGVNTEAF
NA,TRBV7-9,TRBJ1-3,ASSITGGTGNTIY
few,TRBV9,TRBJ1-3,ASSPTGLPGNTIY
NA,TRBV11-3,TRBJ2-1,ASSQTGGGSEQF
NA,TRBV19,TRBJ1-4,ASSIQIGTPEKLF
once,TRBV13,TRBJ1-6,ASSSRQGGSPLH
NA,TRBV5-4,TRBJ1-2,ASSDLAGLGYGYT
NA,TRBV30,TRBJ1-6,AWSGQGYNSPLH
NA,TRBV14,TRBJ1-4,ASSHLNEKLF
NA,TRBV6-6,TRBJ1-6,ASSPIQGSHNSPLH
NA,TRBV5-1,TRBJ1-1,ASSLVGRGTEAF
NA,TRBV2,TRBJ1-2,ASIPRVDRGNGYT
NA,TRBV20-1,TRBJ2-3,SPRADTQY
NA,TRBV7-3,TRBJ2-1,ASSPFARGNEQF
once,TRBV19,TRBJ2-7,ASRNLGGGYEQY
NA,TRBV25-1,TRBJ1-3,ASSESGERNTIY
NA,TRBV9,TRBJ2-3,ASSVNSLTDTQY
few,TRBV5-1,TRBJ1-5,ASSSGQGGNQPQH
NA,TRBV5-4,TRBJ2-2,ASSPEGAGANTGELF
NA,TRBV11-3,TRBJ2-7,ASSSSGGSYEQY
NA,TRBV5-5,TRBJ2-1,ASSSGTPSGGANEQF
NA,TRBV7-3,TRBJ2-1,ASRLPYRTSGVML
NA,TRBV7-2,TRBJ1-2,ASSFEGATYGYT
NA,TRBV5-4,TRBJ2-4,ASSLGSGRSGGKNIQY
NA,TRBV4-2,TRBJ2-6,ASSQGQGAHGANVLT
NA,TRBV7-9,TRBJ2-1,ASSTDRGTYNEQF
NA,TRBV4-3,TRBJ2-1,ASSQSLGYNEQF
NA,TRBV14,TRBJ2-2,ASSRDRNTGELF
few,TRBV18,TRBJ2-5,ASSPRAGKTQY
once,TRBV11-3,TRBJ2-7,ASSRISGYEQY
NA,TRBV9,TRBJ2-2,ASSVVGPPNTGELF
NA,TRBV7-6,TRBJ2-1,ASSLVSSGGGEQF